This TCR beta chain was documented in a study of memory CD4+ T cells and cytomegalovirus serostatus. Study conclusions and caveats: Each of approximately 69 CMV-associated TCRbeta sequences occurred in one to five individuals.

This clone was seen just once. What it recognizes is unknown. Libraries were prepared by immunoSEQ multiplex PCR; TCRdb keeps only in-frame clonotypes and omits some of them. The sample lists fewer than 40,000 clones, roughly 80% occurring once. In germline, CDR1 is MNHEY, CDR2 SVGAGI. V lost 0 bases to trimming and J lost 4 bases, with 9 bases between them. This CDR3 is 15 amino acids long. The sort gate was single viable CD3+CD4+CD8-CD45RO+ cells for memory CD4+ T cells. CMV serostatus came from serum IgG against pp150, pp28, p38, p52. The chain combines TRBV6-5 with TRBJ2-2, with D maybe TRBD1 (5 bases). The sequence came from an adult in good health and CMV-seronegative. The sample consisted of memory CD4+ T cells from blood. For the CDR3, the DNA is TGTGCCAGCAGTTACTCAGACAGTTTCACCGGGGAGCTGTTTTTT. Protein sequence: CASSYSDSFTGELFF.